The 27 T cell receptor beta chains below were found in one sample sequenced in a study of blood T cells in healthy people across ages. Primers used in a second PCR of about 7 to 12 cycles were a sample-barcoded 5' primer and a J-beta primer mix. Via MiXCR, TCRdb re-called the 5' RACE reads, giving one row per CDR3 protein. The data show hundreds of thousands of distinct CDR3 sequences, 29% seen once. Material: blood. These receptors were obtained from a woman of 80 years or more in good health.

This clonotype was detected only a few times. V is TRBV2 and J is TRBJ2-3; TRBD2 aligns across 10 bases. The trim removed 7 bases at V and 2 bases at J, leaving 3 bases unmatched. Germline values: CDR1 SNHLY, CDR2 FYNNEI. The CDR3 sequence is 14 residues long. The CDR3 DNA follows: TGTGCCAGCAACCTAGCGGGGGCCACAGATACGCAGTATTTT. It is translated as CASNLAGATDTQYF.

This clonotype was observed once. It may be a read error: a sequence one base away is much more abundant. The chain carries TRBV20-1 and TRBJ2-1, with TRBD1 as a possible D gene (5 bases). The germline V gene has CDR1 DFQATT and CDR2 SNEGSKA (reference sequence). The CDR3 consists of 15 residues. V was cut by 2 bases and J by 6 bases, with 17 bases left in between. The CDR3 nucleotides read TGCAGTGCTAGAATTCTGGCAGGGAAATGCAATGAGCAGTTCTTC. Amino acid sequence: CSARILAGKCNEQFF.

The J gene is TRBJ1-1, the V gene TRBV28; D is unresolved. Germline CDR1 and CDR2: MDHEN and SYDVKM. CDR3 length equals 14 residues. The V and J ends lost 2 bases and 1 base respectively, with 8 bases between them. The CDR3 DNA reads as TGTGCCAGCAGTTTAGGGCCAGGGAACACTGAAGCTTTCTTT. This sequence encodes CASSLGPGNTEAFF.

Concerning this clonotype itself: Given a much more abundant clone one base away, this may be a read error. CDR3 region: CSAPYISYGQYF. The CDR3 DNA reads TGCAGTGCTCCTTATATTTCCTACGGGCAGTACTTC. The rearrangement joins TRBV20-1 to TRBJ2-7, with no clear D. CDR3 length: 12 residues. The germline V gene encodes CDR1 DFQATT and CDR2 SNEGSKA (reference sequence).

This clonotype was observed at least ten times. J is TRBJ2-7 and V is TRBV7-2; unclear D gene. Trimming stripped 3 bases from V and 7 bases from J, with 10 bases between. The V gene's germline CDR1 is SGHTA and CDR2 FQGNSA. The CDR3 covers 12 residues. The CDR3 loop is CASSFVGFEQYF. The DNA of the CDR3 is TGTGCCAGCAGCTTCGTGGGGTTTGAGCAGTACTTC.

This clonotype was observed many times. The genes are TRBV6-5 and TRBJ2-1; D may be TRBD2 (6 bases). Germline V CDR1 and CDR2: MNHEY, SVGAGI. V lost 6 bases to trimming and J lost 4 bases, with 16 bases between them. This CDR3 is 15 amino acids long. The CDR3 region has the DNA TGTGCCAGCAGCTCCGTAGCGGCTACTTACAATGAGCAGTTCTTC. It yields the protein CASSSVAATYNEQFF.

A note on this clonotype: A read error is possible here, since a much larger clone lies one base away. This chain connects TRBV7-9 to TRBJ2-3; a weak D match, TRBD1 (5 bases). V was pared by 1 base and J by 0 bases, with 8 bases between. Germline V gene data show CDR1 as SEHNR and CDR2 as FQNEAQ (reference sequence). The CDR3 runs 15 residues. The CDR3 region has the DNA TGTGCCAGCAGCTTAGGGGGCATGAGCACAGATACGCAGTATTTT. Amino acid sequence: CASSLGGMSTDTQYF.

This clonotype was picked up many times. This sequence joins TRBV11-2 and TRBJ2-1; possibly TRBD1 or TRBD2 for D (5 bases each). With 0 bases removed from V and 9 bases from J, the gap between germline ends came to 12 bases. CDR1 and CDR2 from the germline V gene are SGHAT and FQNNGV. This CDR3 comprises 14 residues. The CDR3: CASSLDWGSGEQFF. DNA for the CDR3: TGTGCCAGCAGCTTAGACTGGGGCAGCGGTGAGCAGTTCTTC.

This clonotype was observed at least ten times. This chain uses TRBV9 with TRBJ2-4, with 7 bases that match TRBD2. V trimming: 3 bases; J trimming: 1 base; junction bases outside the gene matches: 10. The CDR3 consists of 17 residues. CDR1 and CDR2 (germline): SGDLS, YYNGEE. The chain's CDR3 is CASSANVGGVAKNIQYF. DNA of the CDR3: TGTGCCAGCAGCGCCAATGTTGGGGGGGTTGCCAAAAACATTCAGTACTTC. Looking up the rest from reference TRBV9 and TRBJ2-4 gives the full variable domain: DSGVTQTPKHLITATGQRVTLRCSPRSGDLSVYWYQQSLDQGLQFLIQYYNGEERAKGNILERFSAQQFPDLHSELNLSSLELGDSALYFCASSANVGGVAKNIQYFGAGTRLSVL.

This clonotype occurred a few times. The chain links TRBV6-2 or TRBV6-3 to TRBJ1-1; no clear D gene. CDR1 is MNHEY and CDR2 is SVGEGT in the germline V gene. V lost 6 bases to trimming and J lost 5 bases, with 16 bases between them. The CDR3 runs to 14 residues. DNA for the CDR3: TGTGCCAGCAGAAGCCCACTTTGGTTGACTGAAGCTTTCTTT. Translated, it gives CASRSPLWLTEAFF.

This clonotype was observed at least ten times. This sequence joins TRBV6-2 or TRBV6-3 and TRBJ2-5; tentative D call: TRBD1 (6 bases). Per germline, CDR1 MNHEY and CDR2 SVGEGT. V gave up 6 bases and J gave up 0 bases, with 11 bases separating them. This CDR3 has 14 residues. CDR3 DNA sequence: TGTGCCAGCAGGACGGACAGCCACCAAGAGACCCAGTACTTC. It yields the protein CASRTDSHQETQYF.

This clonotype was observed at least ten times. The CDR3, as DNA: TGTGCCAGCCTGAAGGGATTCGAGCAGTACTTC. It yields the protein CASLKGFEQYF. The chain has TRBV6-6 and TRBJ2-7, with D hard to call. This CDR3 is 11 amino acids long. The germline V and J ends were trimmed by 8 bases and 6 bases, with 11 bases remaining between them. Per germline, CDR1 MNHNY and CDR2 SVGAGI (reference sequence).

The rearrangement links TRBV4-1 to TRBJ1-2; D is ambiguous. The V gene's germline CDR1 is MGHRA and CDR2 YSYEKL. V lost 0 bases to trimming and J lost 4 bases, with 9 bases between them. The CDR3 consists of 14 residues. CDR3 nucleotide sequence: TGCGCCAGCAGCCAAGATCCGGGAGGCTATGGCTACACCTTC. It translates to CASSQDPGGYGYTF.

This clonotype occurred once. With a much larger clone just one base away, this may be a read error. This chain joins TRBV13 and TRBJ2-1; 10 positions agree with TRBD2. The CDR3 is made up of 15 amino acids. Germline V CDR1 and CDR2: PRHDT, FYEKMQ (reference sequence). CDR3 residues: CASSRLAGSYNVQFF. CDR3 in DNA: TGTGCCAGCAGCCGACTAGCGGGCTCCTACAATGTGCAGTTCTTC.

This clonotype was recorded a few times. The chain recombines TRBV14 with TRBJ1-2; perhaps TRBD1 as D (6 bases). Germline values: CDR1 SGHDN, CDR2 FVKESK. The CDR3 sequence is 15 residues long. V was pared by 4 bases and J by 2 bases, with 14 bases between. The CDR3 reads CASSRGAYPNYGYTF. The CDR3 coding sequence is TGTGCCAGCAGCCGGGGGGCCTACCCCAACTATGGCTACACCTTC. Drawing the rest from reference TRBV14 and TRBJ1-2, the complete variable domain is EAGVTQFPSHSVIEKGQTVTLRCDPISGHDNLYWYRRVMGKEIKFLLHFVKESKQDESGMPNNRFLAERTGGTYSTLKVQPAELEDSGVYFCASSRGAYPNYGYTFGSGTRLTVV.

V is TRBV5-4 and J is TRBJ2-7; 8 bases align to TRBD1. With V trimmed by 0 bases and J by 3 bases, 5 bases remained unmatched. The germline gives CDR1 SGHNT, CDR2 YYREEE (reference sequence). This CDR3 region has 15 residues. The CDR3 nucleotides are TGTGCCAGCAGCTTGGGCGGGACAGGCATCTACGAGCAGTACTTC. Amino acids: CASSLGGTGIYEQYF.

This clonotype has a count of ten or more. The chain recombines TRBV7-2 with TRBJ2-1; 15 bases are a match to TRBD2. Looked up from germline, CDR1 is SGHTA and CDR2 is FQGNSA. The CDR3 is made up of 16 amino acids. V was pared by 4 bases and J by 10 bases, with 8 bases of the junction left unmatched. This CDR3 reads CASSSRTSGGALEQFF. For the CDR3, the DNA is TGTGCCAGCAGCTCCAGGACTAGCGGGGGGGCCTTAGAGCAGTTCTTC.

The chain is built from TRBV5-1 and TRBJ2-2, with 9 bases matching TRBD1. CDR1 is SGHRS and CDR2 is YFSETQ in the germline V gene. This CDR3 is built from 16 residues. The V segment lost 5 bases and the J segment 3 bases; nucleotides outside the gene matches: 8. The CDR3 DNA reads TGCGCCAGCAGACTTACAGGGGGCGATCACACCGGGGAGCTGTTTTTT. The encoded protein is CASRLTGGDHTGELFF.

The chain has TRBV4-2 and TRBJ2-7; D may match TRBD1 or TRBD2 (5 bases each). Germline V gene lookup returns CDR1 LGHNA and CDR2 YNFKEQ. The V end lost 0 bases, the J end lost 0 bases, and 9 bases lay between the germline ends. The CDR3 covers 15 residues. The CDR3 reads CASSQDEGSSYEQYF. Written as DNA, the CDR3 is TGTGCCAGCAGCCAAGATGAGGGGAGCTCCTACGAGCAGTACTTC.

This clonotype showed up many times. The chain has TRBV6-5 and TRBJ2-5; TRBD2 matches at 8 bases. This CDR3 is 16 amino acids long. Germline CDR1 MNHEY, CDR2 SVGAGI. V shed 6 bases, J shed 11 bases, and the junction held 20 bases outside the gene matches. CDR3 loop: CASSPKGGGSKREQYF. The CDR3 DNA sequence: TGTGCCAGCAGCCCCAAGGGCGGGGGGTCCAAGAGAGAGCAGTACTTC.

This clonotype was observed a few times. A much more abundant neighbour one base away suggests this may be a read error. The chain has TRBV5-1 and TRBJ1-2, with D perhaps TRBD1 (5 bases). The CDR3 totals 15 residues. In germline, CDR1 is SGHRS, CDR2 YFSETQ. Trimming removed 4 bases from V and 0 bases from J, with 13 bases in between. The CDR3 here is CASSTGPSANYGYTF. DNA of the CDR3: TGCGCCAGCAGCACGGGACCGTCGGCTAACTATGGCTACACCTTC.

This clonotype has a handful of counts. The V and J genes are TRBV12-3 or TRBV12-4 and TRBJ1-6; the D gene is possibly TRBD1 (6 bases). The CDR3 is 17 amino acids. V lost 3 bases and J 4 bases, leaving 16 bases between the germline ends. The CDR3 DNA sequence: TGTGCCAGCAGTTTGAGTCGTGGGGGGCTTTATAATTCACCCCTCCACTTT. The encoded protein is CASSLSRGGLYNSPLHF.

This clonotype was seen repeatedly, ten times or more. The rearrangement joins TRBV15 to TRBJ2-3, with a possible D match to TRBD1 (5 bases). Germline V gene data show CDR1 as LNHNV and CDR2 as YYDKDF (reference sequence). The CDR3 runs to 15 residues. Trimming pared 0 bases from V and 4 bases from J, leaving 11 bases between. The CDR3 region has the DNA TGTGCCACCAGCAGAGAACCTCAGGGTTCAGATACGCAGTATTTT. As protein: CATSREPQGSDTQYF.

The chain employs TRBV18 and TRBJ1-5, with TRBD1 matching over 9 bases. The germline CDR1 and CDR2 sequences are KGHSH and LQKENI. CDR3 size: 17 residues. The V and J ends lost 6 bases and 5 bases, in that order; junction bases with no gene match: 14. CDR3 amino acids: CASSPDRGLHRDQPQHF. CDR3 coding DNA: TGTGCCAGCTCTCCGGACAGGGGCCTACATAGGGATCAGCCCCAGCATTTT.

This clonotype was recorded many times. The chain joins TRBV6-6 to TRBJ2-5, with D unresolved. Per germline, CDR1 MNHNY and CDR2 SVGAGI (reference sequence). With 0 bases removed from V and 1 base from J, the gap between germline ends came to 6 bases. CDR3 length: 14 residues. As DNA, the CDR3 is TGTGCCAGCAGTTACTCGGCGATCCAAGAGACCCAGTACTTC. This sequence encodes CASSYSAIQETQYF.

The J gene is TRBJ1-4, the V gene TRBV7-9; 7 nucleotides align to TRBD1. Germline V gene data show CDR1 as SEHNR and CDR2 as FQNEAQ (reference sequence). The length of the CDR3 is 15 residues. V gave up 3 bases and J gave up 8 bases; unmatched junction bases: 9. The CDR3 nucleotides read TGTGCCAGCAGCTTTAGCGACAGGGTCGGCGAAAAACTGTTTTTT. The encoded protein is CASSFSDRVGEKLFF.

This chain uses TRBV30 with TRBJ2-3; no clear D. Germline values: CDR1 GTSNPN, CDR2 SVGIG (reference sequence). V was shortened by 0 bases and J by 2 bases, with 15 bases between the two germline ends. CDR3 length: 16 amino acids. As DNA, the CDR3 is TGTGCCTGGAGTGTACCTGGAGCCAGGTACACAGATACGCAGTATTTT. Translated, it gives CAWSVPGARYTDTQYF.